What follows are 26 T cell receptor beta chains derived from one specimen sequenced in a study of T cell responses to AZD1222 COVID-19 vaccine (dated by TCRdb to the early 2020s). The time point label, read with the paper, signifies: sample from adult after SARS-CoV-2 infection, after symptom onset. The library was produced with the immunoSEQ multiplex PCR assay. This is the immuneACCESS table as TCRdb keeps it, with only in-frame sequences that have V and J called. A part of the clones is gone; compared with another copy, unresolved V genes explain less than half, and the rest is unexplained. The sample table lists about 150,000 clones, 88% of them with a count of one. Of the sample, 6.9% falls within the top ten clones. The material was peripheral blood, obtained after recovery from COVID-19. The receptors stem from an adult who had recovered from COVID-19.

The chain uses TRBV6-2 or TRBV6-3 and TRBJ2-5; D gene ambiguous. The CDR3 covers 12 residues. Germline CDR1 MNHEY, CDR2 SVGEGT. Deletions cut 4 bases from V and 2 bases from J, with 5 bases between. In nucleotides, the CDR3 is TGTGCCAGCAGTTCTGTTCAAGAGACCCAGTACTTC. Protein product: CASSSVQETQYF.

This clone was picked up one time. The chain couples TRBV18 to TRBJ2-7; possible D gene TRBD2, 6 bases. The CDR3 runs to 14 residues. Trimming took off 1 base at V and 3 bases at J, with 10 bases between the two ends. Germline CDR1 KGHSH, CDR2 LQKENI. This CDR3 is CASSPLQEGYEQYF. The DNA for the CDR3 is TGTGCCAGCTCACCACTACAGGAGGGCTACGAGCAGTACTTC. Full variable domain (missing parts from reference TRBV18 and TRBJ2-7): NAGVMQNPRHLVRRRGQEARLRCSPMKGHSHVYWYRQLPEEGLKFMVYLQKENIIDESGMPKERFSAEFPKEGPSILRIQQVVRGDSAAYFCASSPLQEGYEQYFGPGTRLTVT.

The CDR3 sequence is CASSPRANYGYTF. For the CDR3, the DNA is TGTGCCAGCAGCCCCCGGGCGAACTATGGCTACACCTTC. J is TRBJ1-2 and V is TRBV6-2 or TRBV6-3; D gene unclear. Germline V gene data show CDR1 as MNHEY and CDR2 as SVGEGT. V was pared by 6 bases and J by 2 bases, with 10 bases between. CDR3 size: 13 residues.

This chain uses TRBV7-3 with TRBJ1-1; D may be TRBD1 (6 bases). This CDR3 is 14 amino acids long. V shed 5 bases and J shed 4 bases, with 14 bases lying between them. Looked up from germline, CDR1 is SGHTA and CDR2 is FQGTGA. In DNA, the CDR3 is TGTGCCAGCAGCCCAAACAGGGAGAGCACTGAAGCTTTCTTT. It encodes CASSPNRESTEAFF.

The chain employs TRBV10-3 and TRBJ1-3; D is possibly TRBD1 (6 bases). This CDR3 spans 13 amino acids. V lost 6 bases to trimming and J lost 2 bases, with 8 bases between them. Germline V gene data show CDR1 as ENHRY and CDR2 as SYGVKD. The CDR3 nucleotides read TGTGCCATCAGACAGGGAGCTGGAAACACCATATATTTT. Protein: CAIRQGAGNTIYF.

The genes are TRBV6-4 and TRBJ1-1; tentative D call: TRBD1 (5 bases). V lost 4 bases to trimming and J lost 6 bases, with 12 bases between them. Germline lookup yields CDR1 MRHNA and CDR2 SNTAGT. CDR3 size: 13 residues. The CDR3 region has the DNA TGTGCCAGCAGTGCGTCCTGGGGGGCTGAAGCTTTCTTT. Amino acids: CASSASWGAEAFF.

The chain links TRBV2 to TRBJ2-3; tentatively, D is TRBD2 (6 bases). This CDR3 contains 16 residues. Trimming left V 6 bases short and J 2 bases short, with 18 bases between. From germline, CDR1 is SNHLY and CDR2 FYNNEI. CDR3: CASSGQLSGFTDTQYF. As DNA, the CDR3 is TGTGCCAGCAGCGGCCAACTTAGCGGCTTCACAGATACGCAGTATTTT.

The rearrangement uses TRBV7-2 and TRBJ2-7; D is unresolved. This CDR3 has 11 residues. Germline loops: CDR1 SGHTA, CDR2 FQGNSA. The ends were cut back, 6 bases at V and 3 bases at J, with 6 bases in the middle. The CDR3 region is CASRLGYEQYF. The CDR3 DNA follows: TGTGCCAGCAGACTTGGCTACGAGCAGTACTTC.

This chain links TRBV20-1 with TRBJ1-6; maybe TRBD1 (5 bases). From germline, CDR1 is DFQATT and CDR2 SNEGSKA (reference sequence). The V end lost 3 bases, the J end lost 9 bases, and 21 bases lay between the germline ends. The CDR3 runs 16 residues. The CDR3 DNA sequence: TGCAGTGCTAGTTGGACGGGGCAGCCGGGGTCTTCACCCCTCCACTTT. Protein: CSASWTGQPGSSPLHF.

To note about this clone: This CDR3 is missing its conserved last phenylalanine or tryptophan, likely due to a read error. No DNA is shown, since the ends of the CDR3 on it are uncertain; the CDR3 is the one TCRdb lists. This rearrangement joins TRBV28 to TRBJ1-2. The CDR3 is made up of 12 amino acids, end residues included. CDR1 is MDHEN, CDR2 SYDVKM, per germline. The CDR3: CASSLRGGPPNL.

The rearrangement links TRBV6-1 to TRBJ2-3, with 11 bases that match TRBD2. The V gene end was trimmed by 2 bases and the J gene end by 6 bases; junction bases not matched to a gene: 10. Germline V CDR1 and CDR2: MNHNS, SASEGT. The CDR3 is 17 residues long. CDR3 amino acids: CASSESLAGEWLDTQYF. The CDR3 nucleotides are TGTGCCAGCAGTGAATCACTAGCGGGGGAGTGGTTGGATACGCAGTATTTT.

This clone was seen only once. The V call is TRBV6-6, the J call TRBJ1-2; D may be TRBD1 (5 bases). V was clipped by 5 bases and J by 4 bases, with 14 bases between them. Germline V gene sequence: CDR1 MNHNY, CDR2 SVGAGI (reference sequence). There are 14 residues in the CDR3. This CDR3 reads CASSAARDGYGYTF. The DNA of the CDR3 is TGTGCCAGCAGTGCTGCCCGGGACGGCTATGGCTACACCTTC.

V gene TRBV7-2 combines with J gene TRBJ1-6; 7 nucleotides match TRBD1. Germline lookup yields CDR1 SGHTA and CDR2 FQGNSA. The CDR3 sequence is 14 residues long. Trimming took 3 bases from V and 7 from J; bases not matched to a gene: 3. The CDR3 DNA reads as TGTGCCAGCAGCTTGAAGGGACAGAATTCACCCCTCCACTTT. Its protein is CASSLKGQNSPLHF.

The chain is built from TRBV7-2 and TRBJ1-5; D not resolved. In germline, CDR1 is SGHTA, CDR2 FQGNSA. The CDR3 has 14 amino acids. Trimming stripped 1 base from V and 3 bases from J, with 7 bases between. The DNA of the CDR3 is TGTGCCAGCAGCTTAGGACTGGACAATCAGCCCCAGCATTTT. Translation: CASSLGLDNQPQHF.

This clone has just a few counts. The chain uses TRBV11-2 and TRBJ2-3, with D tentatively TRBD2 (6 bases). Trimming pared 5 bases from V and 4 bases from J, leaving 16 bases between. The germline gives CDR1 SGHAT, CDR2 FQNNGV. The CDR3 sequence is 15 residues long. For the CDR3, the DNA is TGTGCCAGCAGCCCACTAGCAACCTCTTCAGATACGCAGTATTTT. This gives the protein CASSPLATSSDTQYF.

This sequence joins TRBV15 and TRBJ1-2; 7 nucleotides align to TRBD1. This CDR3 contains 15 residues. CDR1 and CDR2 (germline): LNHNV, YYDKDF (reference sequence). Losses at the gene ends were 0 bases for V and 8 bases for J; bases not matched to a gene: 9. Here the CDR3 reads CATSREGRPGGGYTF. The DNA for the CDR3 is TGTGCCACCAGCAGAGAAGGCCGACCAGGGGGAGGCTACACCTTC.

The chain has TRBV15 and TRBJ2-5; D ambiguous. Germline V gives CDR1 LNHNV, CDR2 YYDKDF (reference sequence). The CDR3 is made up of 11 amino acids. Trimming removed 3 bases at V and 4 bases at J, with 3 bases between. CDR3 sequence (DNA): TGTGCCACCAGCAGTAGAGAGACCCAGTACTTC. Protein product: CATSSRETQYF.

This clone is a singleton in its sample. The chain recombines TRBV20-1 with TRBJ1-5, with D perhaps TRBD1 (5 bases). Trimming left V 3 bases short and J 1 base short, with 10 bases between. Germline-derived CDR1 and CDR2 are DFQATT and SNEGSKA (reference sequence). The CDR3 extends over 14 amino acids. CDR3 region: CSASRGLSNQPQHF. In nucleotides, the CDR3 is TGCAGTGCTAGTCGGGGGTTGAGCAATCAGCCCCAGCATTTT.

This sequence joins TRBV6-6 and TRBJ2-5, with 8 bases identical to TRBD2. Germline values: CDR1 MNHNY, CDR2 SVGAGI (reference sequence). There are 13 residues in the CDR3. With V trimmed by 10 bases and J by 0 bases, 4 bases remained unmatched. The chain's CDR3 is CATQRGNQETQYF. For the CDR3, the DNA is TGTGCCACCCAGCGGGGGAACCAAGAGACCCAGTACTTC.

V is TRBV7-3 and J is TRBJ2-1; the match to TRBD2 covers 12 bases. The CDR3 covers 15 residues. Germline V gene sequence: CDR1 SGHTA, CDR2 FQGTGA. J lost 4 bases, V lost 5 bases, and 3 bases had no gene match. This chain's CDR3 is CASSPLAGGYNEQFF. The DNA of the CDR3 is TGTGCCAGCAGCCCGCTAGCGGGAGGGTACAATGAGCAGTTCTTC.

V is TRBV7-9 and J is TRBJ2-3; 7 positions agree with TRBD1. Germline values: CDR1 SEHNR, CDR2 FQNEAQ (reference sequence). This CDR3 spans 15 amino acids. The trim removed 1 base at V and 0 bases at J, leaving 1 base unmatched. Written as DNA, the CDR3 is TGTGCCAGCAGCTTAGGGACAGGTAGCACAGATACGCAGTATTTT. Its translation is CASSLGTGSTDTQYF.

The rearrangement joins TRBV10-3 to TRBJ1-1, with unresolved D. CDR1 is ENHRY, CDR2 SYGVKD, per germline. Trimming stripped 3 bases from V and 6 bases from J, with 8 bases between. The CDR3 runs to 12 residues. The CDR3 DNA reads TGTGCCATCAGTGATAAGGATTCTGAAGCTTTCTTT. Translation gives CAISDKDSEAFF.

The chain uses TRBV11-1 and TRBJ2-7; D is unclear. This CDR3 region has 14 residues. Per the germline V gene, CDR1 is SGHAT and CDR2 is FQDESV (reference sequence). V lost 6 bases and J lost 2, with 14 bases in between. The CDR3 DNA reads TGTGCCAGCAGTGCTTCTGGGCTTACCTACGAGCAGTACTTC. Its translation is CASSASGLTYEQYF.

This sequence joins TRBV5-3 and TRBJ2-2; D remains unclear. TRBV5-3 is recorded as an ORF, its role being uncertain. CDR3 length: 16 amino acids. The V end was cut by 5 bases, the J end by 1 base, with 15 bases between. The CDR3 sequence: CARRIEPDQNTGELFF. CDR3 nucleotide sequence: TGTGCCAGAAGGATTGAACCAGACCAGAACACCGGGGAGCTGTTTTTT.

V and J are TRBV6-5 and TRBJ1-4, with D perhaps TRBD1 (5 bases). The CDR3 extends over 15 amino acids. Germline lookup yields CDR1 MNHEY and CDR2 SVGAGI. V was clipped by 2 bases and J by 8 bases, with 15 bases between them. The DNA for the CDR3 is TGTGCCAGCAGTTACGCAGGGTCGGGGTTGGAAAAACTGTTTTTT. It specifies CASSYAGSGLEKLFF.

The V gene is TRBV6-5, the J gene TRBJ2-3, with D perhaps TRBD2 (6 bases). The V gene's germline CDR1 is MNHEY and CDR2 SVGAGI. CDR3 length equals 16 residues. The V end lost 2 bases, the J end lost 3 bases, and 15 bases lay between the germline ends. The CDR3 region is CASSYGSAGLTDTQYF. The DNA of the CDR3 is TGTGCCAGCAGTTACGGCAGCGCGGGGCTTACAGATACGCAGTATTTT.